This TCR beta chain was identified in a study of CD8+CD57+ T cells in acquired aplastic anemia. The sequenced patients had an expansion of CD8+CD57+ cells seen by flow cytometry. The diagnosis in all patients was severe acquired aplastic anemia. About this clonotype: Its antigen is still unknown.

Genomic DNA served as template for TCR beta VDJ and CDR3 profiling. TCRdb re-derived calls from the reads in MiXCR, one entry per CDR3 protein. The table records roughly 80,000 distinct CDR3 sequences, 60% to 75% of them present only once. Study outcomes and limitations: Comparison of patients with controls identified approximately 28 shared CD8+ CDR3 sequences.

Germline V gene data show CDR1 as SGHVS and CDR2 as FNYEAQ. CDR3 length: 13 residues. The V end lost 2 bases, the J end lost 5 bases, and 10 bases lay between the germline ends. Sequencing used sorted CD4+, CD8+, or CD8+CD57+ T cells (not recorded which) from PBMCs. This chain uses TRBV7-6 with TRBJ2-7; D may be TRBD2 (5 bases). The clonotype originates from a human donor with aplastic anemia. The CDR3 reads CASSLWTDDEQYF. The CDR3 DNA follows: TGTGCCAGCAGCTTATGGACTGACGACGAGCAGTACTTC. Looking up the rest from reference TRBV7-6 and TRBJ2-7 gives the full variable domain: GAGVSQSPRYKVTKRGQDVALRCDPISGHVSLYWYRQALGQGPEFLTYFNYEAQQDKSGLPNDRFSAERPEGSISTLTIQRTEQRDSAMYRCASSLWTDDEQYFGPGTRLTVT.